Listed below are T cell receptor beta chains from one sample, sequenced in a study of molecular identifiers for immune sequencing clone quantification. TCRdb reprocessed the PCR reads with MiXCR, giving one entry per CDR3 protein. The data hold 550,000 to 750,000 distinct CDR3 sequences, with less than 20% observed a single time. The sequenced sample was naive CD8+ T cells from blood, with Jurkat cell RNA spiked in. Receptors were obtained from a human donor in good health. Some libraries in this study had Jurkat cell RNA spiked in. Each CDR3 is given with its conserved first and last residue. Each record gives: V gene, D gene, clone size, J gene, CDR3 protein, CDR3 DNA. The D gene is left open where the match is weak. Clone size is not always given. Where it is, it says once, few, many or a class for expanded clones.

v_gene: TRBV5-4
d_gene: TRBD1
abundance: few
j_gene: TRBJ2-7
CDR3aa: CASSSPGTGFEQYF
CDR3nt: TGTGCCAGCAGCTCCCCCGGGACAGGGTTCGAGCAGTACTTC

v_gene: TRBV28
d_gene: -
abundance: -
j_gene: TRBJ1-1
CDR3aa: CASSPRGLEAFF
CDR3nt: TGTGCCAGCAGTCCTAGGGGTCTTGAAGCTTTCTTT

v_gene: TRBV7-8
d_gene: TRBD1
abundance: -
j_gene: TRBJ2-5
CDR3aa: CASSSRLLGQDFEAQYF
CDR3nt: TGTGCCAGCAGTTCCAGGCTCCTGGGACAGGACTTTGAGGCCCAGTATTTC

v_gene: TRBV19
d_gene: -
abundance: few
j_gene: TRBJ2-6
CDR3aa: CASSIDPYQLSGANVLTF
CDR3nt: TGTGCCAGTAGTATAGATCCCTATCAACTCTCTGGGGCCAACGTCCTGACTTTC

v_gene: TRBV10-3
d_gene: -
abundance: many
j_gene: TRBJ2-7
CDR3aa: CAISESAYEQYF
CDR3nt: TGTGCCATCAGTGAGTCCGCCTACGAGCAGTACTTC

v_gene: TRBV7-2
d_gene: TRBD1
abundance: many
j_gene: TRBJ1-2
CDR3aa: CASSSGTGVMDGYGYTF
CDR3nt: TGTGCCAGCAGCTCAGGGACAGGGGTTATGGATGGCTATGGCTACACCTTC

v_gene: TRBV12-5
d_gene: -
abundance: few
j_gene: TRBJ2-3
CDR3aa: CASGLVFSGHRSPDTQYF
CDR3nt: TGTGCTAGTGGTTTGGTATTTTCAGGACACCGGTCCCCAGATACGCAGTATTTT

v_gene: TRBV7-2
d_gene: -
abundance: many
j_gene: TRBJ2-5
CDR3aa: CASSLGVVSGPGQETQYF
CDR3nt: TGTGCCAGCAGCTTAGGCGTCGTGTCAGGACCCGGCCAAGAGACCCAGTACTTC

v_gene: TRBV11-2
d_gene: TRBD1
abundance: few
j_gene: TRBJ1-2
CDR3aa: CASSPGQGGAWGYTF
CDR3nt: TGTGCCAGCAGCCCCGGACAGGGGGGGGCTTGGGGCTACACCTTC

v_gene: TRBV14
d_gene: -
abundance: many
j_gene: TRBJ2-5
CDR3aa: CASSRRSEETQYF
CDR3nt: TGTGCCAGCAGCCGGCGATCAGAAGAGACCCAGTACTTC

v_gene: TRBV7-8
d_gene: -
abundance: few
j_gene: TRBJ1-1
CDR3aa: CASGLALVAGTEAFF
CDR3nt: TGTGCCAGCGGCTTAGCTCTCGTCGCGGGCACTGAAGCTTTCTTT

v_gene: TRBV4-1
d_gene: -
abundance: many
j_gene: TRBJ1-3
CDR3aa: CASSQVTARGNTIYF
CDR3nt: TGCGCCAGCAGCCAAGTGACCGCCAGAGGAAACACCATATATTTT

v_gene: TRBV19
d_gene: TRBD2
abundance: many
j_gene: TRBJ2-1
CDR3aa: CASSPLFAGDSYNEQFF
CDR3nt: TGTGCCAGTAGTCCCCTATTTGCGGGAGATTCCTACAATGAGCAGTTCTTC